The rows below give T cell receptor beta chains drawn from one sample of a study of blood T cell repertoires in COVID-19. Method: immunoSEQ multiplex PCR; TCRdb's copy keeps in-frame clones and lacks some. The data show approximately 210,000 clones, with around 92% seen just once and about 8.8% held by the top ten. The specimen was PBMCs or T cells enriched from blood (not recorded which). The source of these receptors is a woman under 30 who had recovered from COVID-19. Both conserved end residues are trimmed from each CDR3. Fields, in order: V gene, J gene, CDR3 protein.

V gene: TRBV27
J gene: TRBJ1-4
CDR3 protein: ASSLTGNDEKLF

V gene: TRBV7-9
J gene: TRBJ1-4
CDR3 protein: ASSRSRTATNEKLF

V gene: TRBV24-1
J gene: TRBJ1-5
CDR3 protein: ATSDPGLNQPQH

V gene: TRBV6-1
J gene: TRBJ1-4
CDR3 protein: ASSDILWEKLF

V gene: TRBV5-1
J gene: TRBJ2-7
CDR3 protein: ASSPSPLSYEQY

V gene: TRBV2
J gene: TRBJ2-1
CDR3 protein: ASSGGTSSNEQF

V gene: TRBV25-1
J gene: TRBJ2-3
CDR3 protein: ASSGVGSRDTQY

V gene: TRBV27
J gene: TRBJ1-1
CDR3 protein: ASSPQDRALNTEAF

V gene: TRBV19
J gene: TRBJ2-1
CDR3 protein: ASSIRGQGAIRSYNEQF

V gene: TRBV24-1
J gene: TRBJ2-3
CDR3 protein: ATSDGAGGSDTQY

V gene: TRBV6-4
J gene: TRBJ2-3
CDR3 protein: ASSVTSGGSTDTQY

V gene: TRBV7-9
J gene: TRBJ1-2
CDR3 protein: ASRTTGSAYGYT

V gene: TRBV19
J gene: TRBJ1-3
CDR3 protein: ASSIGEFSGNTIY

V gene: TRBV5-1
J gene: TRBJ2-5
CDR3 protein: ASSKTGAPETQY

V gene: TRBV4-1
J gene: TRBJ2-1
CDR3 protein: ASSQENGGESPRNEQF

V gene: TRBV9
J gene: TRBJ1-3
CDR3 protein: ASSGNLRETGNTIY

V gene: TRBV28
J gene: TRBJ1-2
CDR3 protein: ASRRGPGSGYT

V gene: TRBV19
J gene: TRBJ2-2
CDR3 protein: ASSDLASGNTGELF

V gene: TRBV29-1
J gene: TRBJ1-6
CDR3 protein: SVYLGGPGSPLH

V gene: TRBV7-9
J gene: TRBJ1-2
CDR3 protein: ASSLARGGQNYGYT

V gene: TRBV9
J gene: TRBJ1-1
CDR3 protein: ASSPGRAGTEAF

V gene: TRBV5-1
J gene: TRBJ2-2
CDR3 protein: ASSLVGQGGTGELF

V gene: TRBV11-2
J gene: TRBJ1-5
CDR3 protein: ASSLSHQPQH

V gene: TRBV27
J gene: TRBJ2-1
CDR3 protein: ASSDGTSGYNEQF

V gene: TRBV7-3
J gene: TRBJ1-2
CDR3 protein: ASSPGQGATGYT

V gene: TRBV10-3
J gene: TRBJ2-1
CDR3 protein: AISAGVEYNEQF